This T cell receptor (beta chain) derives from a study of T cell changes during pregnancy in multiple sclerosis. Some clones are missing from TCRdb's copy, which holds only in-frame ones; the method was immunoSEQ multiplex PCR. The sample records roughly 79,000 clones, around 95% being singletons. Germline loops: CDR1 MGHDK, CDR2 SYGVNS. V lost 6 bases and J 4 bases, leaving 12 bases between the germline ends. This CDR3 has 13 residues. Sequencing was performed on peripheral blood, taken in the second trimester of pregnancy. The rearrangement joins TRBV25-1 to TRBJ1-1, with D hard to call. The source of this sequence is a female donor in good health, enrolled as a control in a pregnancy study. CDR3 coding DNA: TGTGCCAGCAGAGACTCCGGCGGCACTGAAGCTTTCTTT. Translation gives CASRDSGGTEAFF.